A single sample is the source of the 18 T cell receptor beta chains below, sequenced in a study of a mutant IDH1 vaccine in newly diagnosed glioma. The protocol was immunoSEQ multiplex PCR, while the TCRdb copy is restricted to in-frame clones and leaves out a portion. The sample lists roughly 28,000 clones, about 90% occurring once. No antigen has been assigned to these receptors. The time point was: week 5, during vaccination. One vaccine dose held 300 ug of mutant IDH1 20-mer peptide and came with topical imiquimod. The starting material was PBMCs, obtained from a glioma patient whose treatment included an IDH1 peptide vaccine. These receptor sequences come from a man between 18 and 29 years old with glioma.

The CDR3 sequence: CASSNGTKAYEQYF. Here the CDR3 DNA reads TGTGCCAGCAGCAACGGGACAAAAGCCTACGAGCAGTACTTC. This sequence joins TRBV5-6 and TRBJ2-7; D is possibly TRBD1 (6 bases). Trimming removed 4 bases from V and 2 bases from J, with 13 bases in between. In germline, CDR1 is SGHDT, CDR2 YYEEEE. This CDR3 has 14 residues.

The V and J genes are TRBV6-6 and TRBJ2-3; tentative D call: TRBD1 (5 bases). This CDR3 is built from 14 residues. Germline V lookup: CDR1 MNHNY, CDR2 SVGAGI (reference sequence). V lost 5 bases and J 4 bases, leaving 13 bases between the germline ends. This CDR3 reads CASSPRQGSDTQYF. CDR3 coding DNA: TGTGCCAGCAGTCCCCGGCAGGGATCAGATACGCAGTATTTT.

V and J are TRBV7-2 and TRBJ1-2; TRBD1 matches at 9 bases. The length of the CDR3 is 18 residues. Per germline, CDR1 SGHTA and CDR2 FQGNSA. Trimming took 1 base from V and 3 from J; bases not matched to a gene: 12. CDR3 DNA: TGTGCCAGCAGCTTAGACGGGACAGGGTATGAGTCGGACTATGGCTACACCTTC. Its translation is CASSLDGTGYESDYGYTF.

The chain has TRBV6-6 and TRBJ1-2, with D maybe TRBD1 (6 bases). The CDR3 totals 12 residues. V lost 8 bases to trimming and J lost 4 bases, with 11 bases between them. Germline values: CDR1 MNHNY, CDR2 SVGAGI (reference sequence). The CDR3 loop reads CASAEGGYGYTF. CDR3 sequence (DNA): TGTGCCAGCGCGGAAGGGGGCTATGGCTACACCTTC.

This clone was seen once. This chain's CDR3 is CASSEAGVGTEAFF. CDR3 DNA sequence: TGTGCCAGCAGTGAAGCAGGGGTGGGGACTGAAGCTTTCTTT. This sequence joins TRBV25-1 and TRBJ1-1, with D possibly TRBD1 on 6 matching bases. Per germline, CDR1 MGHDK and CDR2 SYGVNS. The CDR3 runs 14 residues. Between the trimmed V and J ends, which lost 2 bases and 5 bases, there was a span of 12 bases.

This clone was recorded only once. The chain uses TRBV5-4 and TRBJ1-1, with 10 bases matching TRBD1. CDR1 and CDR2 (germline): SGHNT, YYREEE (reference sequence). The CDR3 runs to 14 residues. V shed 4 bases and J 4 bases; nucleotides not matched to a gene: 4. The CDR3 DNA is TGTGCCAGCAGCAGAGGACAGGGGGTCACTGAAGCTTTCTTT. Translating gives CASSRGQGVTEAFF.

This chain connects TRBV11-1 to TRBJ2-7; possible D gene TRBD2, 6 bases. The CDR3 is made up of 14 amino acids. V shed 5 bases and J shed 7 bases, with 18 bases lying between them. Germline-derived CDR1 and CDR2 are SGHAT and FQDESV (reference sequence). The CDR3 bases are TGTGCCAGCAGCCCCCGGATCGGGCGGGATGAGCAGTACTTC. This codes for CASSPRIGRDEQYF.

This sequence joins TRBV6-5 and TRBJ1-2; D unclear. Germline V gives CDR1 MNHEY, CDR2 SVGAGI. The CDR3 has 14 amino acids. The ends were cut back, 7 bases at V and 8 bases at J, with 20 bases in the middle. DNA for the CDR3: TGTGCCAGCACTCCTGCATCTGAGGCGCGGGGCTACACCTTC. As protein: CASTPASEARGYTF.

The chain combines TRBV6-4 with TRBJ2-2; 10 positions match TRBD1. The junction had 1 base not matched to a gene; V was cut back by 2 bases and J by 1 base. This CDR3 contains 16 residues. Germline values: CDR1 MRHNA, CDR2 SNTAGT. DNA for the CDR3: TGTGCCAGCAGTGACGACAGGGGGCAGAACACCGGGGAGCTGTTTTTT. It encodes CASSDDRGQNTGELFF.

V usage is TRBV10-3 and J usage is TRBJ2-5; D gene uncertain. V was pared by 2 bases and J by 3 bases, with 1 base between. The CDR3 spans 11 residues. CDR1 ENHRY and CDR2 SYGVKD come from the germline V gene. The CDR3 bases are TGTGCCATCAGTGAGGAAGAGACCCAGTACTTC. This gives the protein CAISEEETQYF.

This clone showed up just once. This rearrangement joins TRBV4-3 to TRBJ1-2; D unclear. Between the trimmed V and J ends, which lost 0 bases and 7 bases, there was a span of 12 bases. Per the germline V gene, CDR1 is LGHNA and CDR2 is YSLEER. This CDR3 has 14 residues. The CDR3 DNA is TGCGCCAGCAGCCAAGATTTAAGCCCTGGTGGCTACACCTTC. Protein sequence: CASSQDLSPGGYTF.

In this sample, this clone turned up once. J is TRBJ2-5 and V is TRBV29-1; 11 bases line up with TRBD1. Germline CDR1 is SQVTM and CDR2 is ANQGSEA. The CDR3 is 14 residues long. The V gene end was trimmed by 6 bases and the J gene end by 4 bases; junction bases not matched to a gene: 7. The CDR3 reads CSVLPGQGGETQYF. CDR3 in DNA: TGCAGCGTCCTACCGGGACAGGGGGGAGAGACCCAGTACTTC.

The chain carries TRBV19 and TRBJ2-7, with a possible D match to TRBD2 (5 bases). V dropped 3 bases and J dropped 5 bases, with 11 bases sitting between them. Per germline, CDR1 LNHDA and CDR2 SQIVND (reference sequence). This CDR3 has 13 residues. The CDR3 nucleotides read TGTGCCAGTAGTATTGCATTTAGCGACGAGCAGTACTTC. It specifies CASSIAFSDEQYF.

The table lists this clone with a few counts. The V call is TRBV4-1, the J call TRBJ2-5; 7 bases fit TRBD2. The CDR3 spans 15 residues. Trimming cost V 1 base and J 5 bases; bases outside gene matches: 7. Germline CDR1 reads MGHRA; CDR2 reads YSYEKL. For the CDR3, the DNA is TGCGCCAGCAGCCAAGCGGGGGGAGATTCTGAGACCCAGTACTTC. Its protein is CASSQAGGDSETQYF.

The chain uses TRBV6-6 and TRBJ2-7; D is perhaps TRBD1 (6 bases). Germline V gene sequence: CDR1 MNHNY, CDR2 SVGAGI (reference sequence). The CDR3 length is 15 residues. V shed 4 bases and J shed 4 bases, with 17 bases lying between them. The CDR3 reads CASSFSGERGYEQYF. The DNA of the CDR3 is TGTGCCAGCAGTTTCTCAGGGGAGAGGGGATACGAGCAGTACTTC.

The CDR3 DNA follows: TGTGCCAGCAGCTGGGGGGGGGATACGCAGTATTTT. Translation: CASSWGGDTQYF. The chain combines TRBV5-4 with TRBJ2-3; TRBD2 matches at 7 bases. The CDR3 length is 12 residues. Trimming at V came to 3 bases and at J to 6 bases, leaving 1 base not matched to a gene. In germline, CDR1 is SGHNT, CDR2 YYREEE (reference sequence).

CDR3 in DNA: TGTGCCACCAGCAGAGATTTGCAGGGAAATCAGCCCCAGCATTTT. It codes for CATSRDLQGNQPQHF. The J gene is TRBJ1-5, the V gene TRBV15; possibly TRBD1 for D (5 bases). Per germline, CDR1 LNHNV and CDR2 YYDKDF (reference sequence). The CDR3 extends over 15 amino acids. V lost 0 bases and J lost 4, with 10 bases in between. Variable domain in full (rest from reference TRBV15 and TRBJ1-5): DAMVIQNPRYQVTQFGKPVTLSCSQTLNHNVMYWYQQKSSQAPKLLFHYYDKDFNNEADTPDNFQSRRPNTSFCFLDIRSPGLGDTAMYLCATSRDLQGNQPQHFGDGTRLSIL.

In DNA, the CDR3 is TGTGCCAGTAGTATTGGAGTGGGCACCGAAGCTTTCTTT. Amino acid sequence: CASSIGVGTEAFF. The chain carries TRBV19 and TRBJ1-1; no firm D call. V lost 3 bases to trimming and J lost 8 bases, with 13 bases between them. The CDR3 has 13 amino acids. Germline lookup yields CDR1 LNHDA and CDR2 SQIVND (reference sequence). Combining the CDR3 with reference TRBV19 and TRBJ1-1 gives the whole variable domain DGGITQSPKYLFRKEGQNVTLSCEQNLNHDAMYWYRQDPGQGLRLIYYSQIVNDFQKGDIAEGYSVSREKKESFPLTVTSAQKNPTAFYLCASSIGVGTEAFFGQGTRLTVV.